This T cell receptor beta chain comes out of a study of cytomegalovirus exposure and HLA in healthy donors. Study-wide findings and caveats: Indistinguishable V segments such as TRBV6-2 and TRBV6-3 were excluded. HLA alleles showed associations with roughly 17,000 TCR beta sequences in a later analysis, at a 0.05 false discovery rate.

As concerns this clone: Its antigen is unidentified.

Deletions cut 2 bases from V and 0 bases from J, with 2 bases between. The CDR3 length is 14 residues. CDR1 MDHEN and CDR2 SYDVKM come from the germline V gene. The PCR contained 60 Vbeta and 13 Jbeta primers. Here immunoSEQ multiplex PCR was the method, and the copy in TCRdb shows in-frame clones only, minus some. The sample holds around 150,000 clones, 80% seen once. Sequencing was carried out using PBMCs. This TCR was sampled from a middle-aged woman in good health and CMV-seronegative. V and J are TRBV28 and TRBJ2-6, with D uncertain. The CDR3 region is CASSLRSGANVLTF. The CDR3 region has the DNA TGTGCCAGCAGTTTACGCTCTGGGGCCAACGTCCTGACTTTC.